This note documents a single TCR beta chain sequence. The antigen is unknown. This may arise from a read error, as a much more abundant clone is one base away. This entry is derived from a study of CD8+CD57+ T cells in acquired aplastic anemia. Study-wide background: Sorting CD4+ and CD8+ cells gave DNA averaging around 3 ug.

Overall study results and limits: Patients versus controls showed no significant CD8+ Simpson's diversity difference.

Genomic DNA was employed as the template in profiling TCR beta VDJ and CDR3. TCRdb passed the reads through MiXCR, listing each CDR3 protein once. The sample has around 200,000 distinct CDR3 sequences; almost 50% are singletons. The authors sequenced patients whose flow cytometry had shown CD8+CD57+ cell expansion. The patients all had a severe acquired aplastic anemia diagnosis. There was no therapy given to any patient before the blood sampling took place. The CDR3 extends over 14 amino acids. Germline CDR1 SGHRS, CDR2 YFSETQ. The sequence was obtained from a human donor with aplastic anemia. The sequenced sample was sorted CD4+, CD8+, or CD8+CD57+ T cells (not recorded which) from PBMCs. The rearrangement joins TRBV5-1 to TRBJ2-5, with D uncertain. The CDR3 nucleotides are TGCACCAGCAGCTTGGGCGAGCCCCAAGAGACCCAGTACTTC. Translated: CTSSLGEPQETQYF.